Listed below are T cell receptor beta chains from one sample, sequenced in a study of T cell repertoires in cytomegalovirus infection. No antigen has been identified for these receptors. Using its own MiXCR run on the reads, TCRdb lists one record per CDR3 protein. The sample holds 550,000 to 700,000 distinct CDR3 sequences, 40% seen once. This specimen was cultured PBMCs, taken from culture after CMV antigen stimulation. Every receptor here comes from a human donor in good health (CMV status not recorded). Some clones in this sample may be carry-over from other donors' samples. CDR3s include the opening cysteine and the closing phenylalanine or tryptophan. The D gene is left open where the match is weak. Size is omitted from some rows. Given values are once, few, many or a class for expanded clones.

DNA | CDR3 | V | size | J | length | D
TGTGCCAGCAGCCTCTCTGGGGGCGGGGAGCTGTTTTTT | CASSLSGGGELFF | TRBV7-2 | - | TRBJ2-2 | 13 | -
TGTGCCAGCAGTCCGGGTGGGGATGGCTACACCTTC | CASSPGGDGYTF | TRBV28 | few | TRBJ1-2 | 12 | -
TGTGCCAGCAGCTTAGCGACTGAAGTTACGGGTACGCAGTATTTT | CASSLATEVTGTQYF | TRBV7-2 | - | TRBJ2-3 | 15 | -
TGTGCCAGCAGTTTGAGCCGGACTAGCGGGAACAATGAGCAGTTCTTC | CASSLSRTSGNNEQFF | TRBV12-3/TRBV12-4 | few | TRBJ2-1 | 16 | TRBD2
TGTGCCAGCAGCGGTCCTAGCGGGAGACTGGAGACCCAGTACTTC | CASSGPSGRLETQYF | TRBV7-2 | - | TRBJ2-5 | 15 | TRBD2
TGCAGTGCTAGAGGGACTAGCGGGGGGCTGGAGACCCAGTACTTC | CSARGTSGGLETQYF | TRBV20-1 | - | TRBJ2-5 | 15 | TRBD2
TGTGCCAGCAGCTTGACCCCCGGGGAGGGACAGGGGCCGAACACCGGGGAGCTGTTTTTT | CASSLTPGEGQGPNTGELFF | TRBV7-9 | - | TRBJ2-2 | 20 | TRBD1
TGTGCCAGCAGCTTATCAACAGGGACGGACGAGCAGTACTTC | CASSLSTGTDEQYF | TRBV7-2 | - | TRBJ2-7 | 14 | -
TGTGCCAGCAGTTTAATAGCGGGAGGCGAGCAGTTCTTC | CASSLIAGGEQFF | TRBV12-3/TRBV12-4 | - | TRBJ2-1 | 13 | TRBD2
TGTGCCAGCACCCGAAATGCCGGCGACATGATCCGTGGCTACACCTTC | CASTRNAGDMIRGYTF | TRBV7-8 | few | TRBJ1-2 | 16 | -